The TCR beta chain under discussion was sequenced for a study of blood T cell repertoires in COVID-19. In the study overall: COVID-19 samples from acute and convalescent phases originated in the United States, Italy and Spain. PBMCs, B-cell-depleted T cells, or T cells provided the cDNA or gDNA that made up the material.

Original data processing: Reference gene primer amplification gave estimated nucleated cell counts. Produced via immunoSEQ multiplex PCR; TCRdb's table is partial and in-frame only. V and J calls and clone size come straight from that table; D and trimming were deduced from the DNA. This sample has 200,000 to 250,000 clones, with more than 65% found just once. This clone came up a few times. Germline assignment: CDR1 SGHNT and CDR2 YENEEA. This CDR3 has 15 residues. V was trimmed by 1 base and J by 0 bases, leaving 7 bases between them. This TCR was sampled from a woman of 80 years or more with acute or convalescent COVID-19. The chain couples TRBV11-3 to TRBJ1-3, with D perhaps matching TRBD1 (6 bases). What was sequenced was peripheral blood. The CDR3 region is CASSLGGHSGNTIYF. CDR3 sequence (DNA): TGTGCCAGCAGCTTAGGGGGGCACTCTGGAAACACCATATATTTT.